Sequencing of this T cell receptor (beta chain) was carried out in a study of post-analysis software for immune sequencing data. This clonotype was seen at least ten times. Its antigen is unknown. A junction boundary mismatches the germline segment, possibly from a read error. TCR beta cDNA libraries included unique molecular identifiers. The source material, roughly 0.9 to 11 million T cells, gave rise to approximately 520,000 cDNA molecules. From the PCR reads, TCRdb called clonotypes with MiXCR, one entry per CDR3 protein. Of about 200,000 distinct CDR3 sequences in the sample, approximately 29% were seen once. This CDR3 contains 13 residues. Germline V gene sequence: CDR1 SSHAT, CDR2 FNYEAQ (reference sequence). Study-level points and caveats: Controls' normalized Chao1 diversity significantly exceeded that of multiple sclerosis patients. A few TRBV segments were significantly more frequent in patients than in controls. TRBV5-6, TRBV5-1 and TRBV20-1 were among these segments.

This chain joins TRBV7-7 and TRBJ2-7; D gene unclear. The source material was blood. The clonotype was recovered from a girl aged 2 to 17 with multiple sclerosis. The CDR3 loop is CASSSPPSYEQYF. The CDR3 DNA reads as TGTGCTAGCAGCTCCCCACCCTCCTACGAGCAGTACTTC.